These 2 T cell receptor beta chains share one sample of origin, sequenced in a study of T cell clonality in common variable immunodeficiency. The data were produced by immunoSEQ multiplex PCR, yet TCRdb's version contains in-frame clones alone and is incomplete. The record shows some 45,000 clones for this sample, with no singletons present. The sequencing sample was made of peripheral blood mononuclear cells. These receptors came from a person aged 18 to 70 in good health.

This clone was observed many times. With the read ending 3 residues before the CDR3 end, the germline J gene is used to fill in that end. V and J are TRBV6-2 or TRBV6-3 and TRBJ1-4; 9 nucleotides match TRBD1. The length of the CDR3 is 16 residues. In germline, CDR1 is MNHEY, CDR2 SVGEGT. V was clipped by 6 bases and J by 5 bases; unmatched bases: 10. The CDR3 spells CASRPLPGQGNEKLFF. The part of the CDR3 DNA that was read is TGTGCCAGCAGACCGCTTCCGGGACAGGGCAATGAAAAA.

This clone was counted many times. This specimen includes other DNA sequences encoding the same CDR3. CDR3 amino acids: CASSELAGGPETQYF. The part of the CDR3 DNA that was read is TGTGCCAGCAGTGAACTAGCGGGGGGGCCTGAGACC. The chain has TRBV6-1 and TRBJ2-5; 12 bases are a match to TRBD2. The CDR3 is cut off 3 residues early in the read; its end comes from the germline J gene. V was clipped by 2 bases and J by 5 bases; unmatched bases: 3. There are 15 residues in the CDR3. The germline gives CDR1 MNHNS, CDR2 SASEGT.